The T cell receptor (beta chain) described here comes from a study of cytomegalovirus exposure and HLA in healthy donors. About the study: As released early, the data held roughly 85 million unique TCRs from HLA-typed donors. In terms of ancestry, the Caucasian-associated cluster contained more than 65% of the 398 genotyped donors.

The primer mix had 60 Vbeta and 13 Jbeta primers. Generated by immunoSEQ multiplex PCR, the TCRdb table keeps only in-frame clones and is missing some. The data contain 170,000 or so clones, under 85% of them singletons. The CDR3 extends over 13 amino acids. Germline V CDR1 and CDR2: SGHVS, FNYEAQ. The V and J ends lost 2 bases and 11 bases respectively, with 13 bases between them. Notes on the study in general: Trimming of TCR beta V- and J-genes showed a link, identified in a later analysis, to a missense DCLRE1C variant.

Regarding this clone: Its antigen is currently unknown.

The TCR comes from a male donor in good health and CMV-seronegative. The rearrangement uses TRBV7-6 and TRBJ1-5; D is undetermined. Sample: PBMCs. The CDR3 sequence: CASSLQAGRAQHF. Written as DNA, the CDR3 is TGTGCCAGCAGCTTACAGGCGGGAAGGGCCCAGCATTTT.